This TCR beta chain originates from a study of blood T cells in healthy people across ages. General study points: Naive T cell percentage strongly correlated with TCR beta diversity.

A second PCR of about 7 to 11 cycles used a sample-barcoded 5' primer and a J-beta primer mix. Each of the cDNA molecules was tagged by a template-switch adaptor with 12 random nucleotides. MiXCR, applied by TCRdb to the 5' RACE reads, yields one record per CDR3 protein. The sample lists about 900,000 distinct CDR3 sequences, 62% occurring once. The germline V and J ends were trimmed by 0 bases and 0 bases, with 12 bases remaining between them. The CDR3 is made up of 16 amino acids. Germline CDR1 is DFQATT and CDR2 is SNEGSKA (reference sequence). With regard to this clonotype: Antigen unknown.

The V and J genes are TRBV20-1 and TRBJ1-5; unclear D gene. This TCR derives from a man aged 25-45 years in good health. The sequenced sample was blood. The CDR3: CSARDQSEYSNQPQHF. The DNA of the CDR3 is TGCAGTGCTAGAGATCAGTCCGAATATAGCAATCAGCCCCAGCATTTT.